Each of the 18 T cell receptor beta chains below was sequenced from the same sample in a study of blood T cell repertoires in COVID-19. Generated by immunoSEQ multiplex PCR, the TCRdb table keeps only in-frame clones and is missing some. The sample contains 100,000 to 150,000 clones, more than 85% of which appear only once. The sequenced sample was peripheral blood. Receptors originate from a man in his forties or fifties with COVID-19, enrolled during active disease.

The rearrangement links TRBV29-1 to TRBJ2-7; tentative D call: TRBD1 (5 bases). Trimming left V 3 bases short and J 3 bases short, with 9 bases between. CDR3 length equals 12 residues. The germline V gene has CDR1 SQVTM and CDR2 ANQGSEA. Here the CDR3 reads CSVDRGGYEQYF. For the CDR3, the DNA is TGCAGCGTTGATAGGGGCGGCTACGAGCAGTACTTC.

The chain couples TRBV28 to TRBJ1-3; TRBD1 might be the D (5 bases). V lost 2 bases and J lost 3, with 11 bases in between. The CDR3 has 15 residues. CDR1 and CDR2 (germline): MDHEN, SYDVKM. CDR3 bases: TGTGCCAGCAGTTTAACAGGAAGGATTGGAAACACCATATATTTT. Translating gives CASSLTGRIGNTIYF.

V gene TRBV7-8 combines with J gene TRBJ2-7; TRBD1 aligns across 7 bases. CDR1 is SGHVS and CDR2 is FQNEAQ in the germline V gene. After removal of 5 bases from V and 2 bases from J, the junction contained 6 bases not matched to a gene. The CDR3 covers 14 residues. CDR3 in DNA: TGTGCCAGCAGCCATGGCAGGGGGACCTACGAGCAGTACTTC. This gives the protein CASSHGRGTYEQYF.

The chain couples TRBV10-3 to TRBJ1-1, with 7 nucleotides matching TRBD1. Germline lookup yields CDR1 ENHRY and CDR2 SYGVKD. CDR3 length: 11 amino acids. V trimming: 7 bases; J trimming: 4 bases; junction bases outside the gene matches: 0. The DNA for the CDR3 is TGTGCCATCACAGGGGGCACTGAAGCTTTCTTT. Its protein is CAITGGTEAFF.

V gene TRBV7-3 combines with J gene TRBJ2-5; TRBD1 agrees at 7 bases. The germline V gene has CDR1 SGHTA and CDR2 FQGTGA. Unmatched junction bases numbered 11, after V lost 5 bases and J lost 5 bases. The CDR3 is 15 amino acids. The CDR3 reads CASSTTGYEGETQYF. Here the CDR3 DNA reads TGTGCCAGCAGCACGACAGGGTATGAAGGCGAGACCCAGTACTTC.

This chain connects TRBV5-1 to TRBJ2-3; D gene uncertain. CDR3 size: 14 residues. From germline, CDR1 is SGHRS and CDR2 YFSETQ. V lost 0 bases and J 0 bases, leaving 5 bases between the germline ends. In DNA form, the CDR3 reads TGCGCCAGCAGCTTGGACAGAAGCACAGATACGCAGTATTTT. Protein sequence: CASSLDRSTDTQYF.

This chain joins TRBV5-1 and TRBJ2-1; 13 bases map to TRBD2. This CDR3 spans 17 amino acids. The germline V gene encodes CDR1 SGHRS and CDR2 YFSETQ. Trimming removed 0 bases from V and 10 bases from J; junction bases left unmatched: 10. This CDR3 reads CASSLGPGLAGEREQFF. The DNA of the CDR3 is TGCGCCAGCAGCTTGGGACCAGGACTAGCGGGAGAACGAGAGCAGTTCTTC.

CDR3 protein: CASSTGTGELFF. DNA for the CDR3: TGTGCCAGCTCTACGGGCACCGGGGAGCTGTTTTTT. The genes are TRBV5-6 and TRBJ2-2; the D is unclear. The germline V and J ends were trimmed by 7 bases and 4 bases, with 8 bases remaining between them. In germline, CDR1 is SGHDT, CDR2 YYEEEE. This CDR3 is built from 12 residues.

The genes are TRBV6-4 and TRBJ2-3; TRBD2 matches at 11 bases. Germline V lookup: CDR1 MRHNA, CDR2 SNTAGT. The CDR3 is made up of 16 amino acids. With V trimmed by 5 bases and J by 3 bases, 7 bases remained unmatched. CDR3 amino acids: CASSPTSGRKTDTQYF. The CDR3 bases are TGTGCCAGCAGTCCTACTAGCGGGAGAAAGACAGATACGCAGTATTTT.

This clone was seen once. The chain employs TRBV28 and TRBJ2-1; 10 nucleotides agree with TRBD2. Germline trimming cut 5 bases from V and 8 bases from J; bases unmatched to any gene: 12. Germline V gene lookup returns CDR1 MDHEN and CDR2 SYDVKM. The CDR3 is 16 amino acids. The CDR3 loop is CASSLQREGWLYEQFF. The CDR3 bases are TGTGCCAGCAGTCTACAGCGGGAGGGCTGGTTATATGAGCAGTTCTTC.

A single count supports this clone. V and J are TRBV10-3 and TRBJ1-5, with D possibly TRBD1 on 6 matching bases. Looked up from germline, CDR1 is ENHRY and CDR2 is SYGVKD. The CDR3 has 15 amino acids. Trimming took 10 bases from V and 4 from J, leaving 20 bases between them. The CDR3 sequence is CATQQGQEINQPQHF. The CDR3, as DNA: TGTGCCACCCAACAGGGCCAGGAAATAAATCAGCCCCAGCATTTT.

The rearrangement links TRBV28 to TRBJ1-5; 12 positions match TRBD1. After removal of 6 bases from V and 6 bases from J, the junction contained 9 bases not matched to a gene. This CDR3 contains 16 residues. Germline V gene sequence: CDR1 MDHEN, CDR2 SYDVKM. The CDR3 region has the DNA TGTGCCAGCAGCAAATGGGGACAGGGGGCCGGTCAGCCCCAGCATTTT. It yields the protein CASSKWGQGAGQPQHF.

The chain carries TRBV19 and TRBJ2-2; D is ambiguous. The germline CDR1 and CDR2 sequences are LNHDA and SQIVND (reference sequence). Trimming took off 7 bases at V and 0 bases at J, with 12 bases between the two ends. This CDR3 spans 15 amino acids. CDR3 sequence reads: CASTHSLTNTGELFF. The CDR3 region has the DNA TGTGCCAGTACCCACAGCCTTACGAACACCGGGGAGCTGTTTTTT. Drawing the rest from reference TRBV19 and TRBJ2-2, the complete variable domain is DGGITQSPKYLFRKEGQNVTLSCEQNLNHDAMYWYRQDPGQGLRLIYYSQIVNDFQKGDIAEGYSVSREKKESFPLTVTSAQKNPTAFYLCASTHSLTNTGELFFGEGSRLTVL.

This clone was observed a single time. V and J are TRBV15 and TRBJ1-2, with 11 bases fitting TRBD1. V dropped 3 bases and J dropped 4; count of bases not matched to a gene: 4. The V gene's germline CDR1 is LNHNV and CDR2 YYDKDF (reference sequence). The CDR3 extends over 15 amino acids. As DNA, the CDR3 is TGTGCCACCAGCAGCCCGGGACAGGGGGTCTATGGCTACACCTTC. Translated, it gives CATSSPGQGVYGYTF. Full variable domain (outside the CDR3, taken from reference TRBV15 and TRBJ1-2): DAMVIQNPRYQVTQFGKPVTLSCSQTLNHNVMYWYQQKSSQAPKLLFHYYDKDFNNEADTPDNFQSRRPNTSFCFLDIRSPGLGDTAMYLCATSSPGQGVYGYTFGSGTRLTVV.

The V call is TRBV3-1 (or the pseudogene TRBV3-2), the J call TRBJ1-1; D not resolved. Germline V gene sequence: CDR1 LGHDT, CDR2 YNNKEL (reference sequence). V was shortened by 2 bases and J by 3 bases, with 13 bases between the two germline ends. CDR3 length: 15 amino acids. Here the CDR3 DNA reads TGTGCCAGCAGCCAATCCATCCGGTTTCACACTGAAGCTTTCTTT. This encodes CASSQSIRFHTEAFF.

The gene calls are TRBV4-1 and TRBJ1-4; 12 nucleotides line up with TRBD1. CDR3 length: 16 residues. With V trimmed by 1 base and J by 8 bases, 5 bases remained unmatched. Germline V CDR1 and CDR2: MGHRA, YSYEKL. Here the CDR3 reads CASSQGGQGAEEKLFF. In DNA, the CDR3 is TGCGCCAGCAGCCAAGGGGGACAGGGGGCGGAAGAAAAACTGTTTTTT.

The rearrangement joins TRBV4-3 to TRBJ2-7; TRBD1 aligns across 7 bases. The CDR3 loop spans 14 amino acids. Germline V lookup: CDR1 LGHNA, CDR2 YSLEER. Trimming cost V 1 base and J 5 bases; bases outside gene matches: 5. In DNA, the CDR3 is TGCGCCAGCAGCCAAGGGGACAGCTCGGACGAGCAGTACTTC. It translates to CASSQGDSSDEQYF.

The V and J genes are TRBV7-2 and TRBJ1-2, with 8 positions matching TRBD1. Germline V CDR1 and CDR2: SGHTA, FQGNSA. The CDR3 runs to 15 residues. The ends lost 1 base at V and 8 bases at J; junction bases unmatched: 9. The CDR3 sequence is CASSLERQGAGGYTF. The CDR3 nucleotides are TGTGCCAGCAGCTTAGAGCGGCAGGGGGCGGGAGGCTACACCTTC.